This T cell receptor (beta chain) was recorded in a study of CD8+CD57+ T cells in acquired aplastic anemia (dated by TCRdb to 2016 to 2018). At the level of the whole study: On average, sorted CD4+ and CD8+ cells yielded 3.2 ug of extracted DNA, with a range of about 0.17 to 27.4 ug. CD8+CD57+ expansion was defined as a frequency above the mean frequency observed in healthy subjects.

What the research found in general, with its limitations: Between patients and healthy controls, no significant difference in CD8+ Simpson's diversity was found (P=0.060). Twenty-nine CD8+ CDR3 sequences were shared between patients and controls but appeared highly expressed in patients and within their immunodominant clones.

With regard to this clonotype: Its antigen specificity is not known. A much larger clonotype is one base distant, so this may be a read error.

Taken from cysteine to phenylalanine, the CDR3 has 13 residues. Just CDR3 DNA is preserved here, 39 bases in frame from base 1. V is reduced by 1 base and J by 0 bases, leaving a spacing of 4 bases between them. CDR1 and CDR2, looked up from the germline V gene, are MGHRA and YSYEKL. Genomic DNA was used as template for profiling of TCR beta VDJ combinations and CDR3 sequences. An Illumina HiSeq 2000 was the platform used for TCR repertoire sequencing. Turning to the authors' computational methods: TRBV/TRBJ rearrangement plots, CDR3 size and DJ length profiles, and Simpson's diversity index were used to evaluate the repertoires. The immunodominant clone was defined as the most abundant DNA sequence in deep sequencing data. CDR3 amino acid sequences were screened for sharing across subjects and were compared with published repertoires and the VDJdb database. TCRdb handled the public reads itself, with Q25 trimming in fastp and clone calling in MiXCR, and kept productive beta chains. Duplicate CDR3 protein sequences are folded into a single record with the most common DNA and genes. These V and J calls derive from TCRdb rather than the authors' analysis. Within this sample are 150,000 to 200,000 distinct CDR3 sequences, with around 60% of them counted one time only. Approximately 40% of the sample is held by the ten biggest clonotypes.

Flow cytometry had shown CD8+CD57+ cell expansion in the patients selected for sequencing. Severe acquired aplastic anemia was diagnosed in all patients according to International Study of Aplastic Anemia and Agranulocytosis and Camitta criteria. No therapy had been received by the patients at the time of blood sampling. In the study, sorted CD4+ and CD8+ blood T cells from patients with severe aplastic anemia and from healthy subjects underwent deep sequencing of TCR repertoires. In the USA, patient enrollment took place under clinicaltrials.gov protocols 00001620, 01623167, 00001397, 00071045, 00081523 and 00961064. Ficoll-Paque density gradient centrifugation was used to isolate peripheral blood mononuclear cells. Before DNA extraction, CD4+ and CD8+ T cells were sorted with FACS or magnetic beads.

The chain couples TRBV4-1 to TRBJ2-7, with the D gene uncertain. The sequencing sample was made of sorted CD4+, CD8+, or CD8+CD57+ T cells (not recorded which) from PBMCs. The TCR originated in a human donor with aplastic anemia. The nucleotides read TGCGCCAGCAGCCAAGCTTCCTCCTACGAGCAGTACTTC. Its coded protein is CASSQASSYEQYF.